What follows is one TCR beta chain and its context. Its antigen is unidentified. CDR1 is SGHRS, CDR2 YFSETQ, per germline. V was trimmed by 0 bases and J by 0 bases, leaving 10 bases between them. The CDR3 spans 16 residues. The data belong to a study of T cells in localized non-small cell lung cancer. Study conclusions and caveats: Elevated blood T cell density was associated with longer overall survival. Out of the top 100 tumor clones, a median roughly 58 were seen in adjacent lung. Uninvolved adjacent lung showed higher T cell clonality than tumor.

Using immunoSEQ multiplex PCR, the repertoire was profiled, and TCRdb retains in-frame clones only, with some absent. Among tens of thousands of clones listed, just over 85% were seen once. J is TRBJ1-3 and V is TRBV5-1; D gene unclear. Sequencing was performed on peripheral blood mononuclear cells, taken before any cancer treatment. This TCR was recovered from a male donor aged 60 or over with stage II lung adenocarcinoma. The CDR3 reads CASSLGSVGSGNTIYF. The CDR3 region has the DNA TGCGCCAGCAGCTTGGGGTCGGTTGGCTCTGGAAACACCATATATTTT.